Listed here are 22 T cell receptor beta chains from one sample, sequenced in a study of T cell repertoires in cytomegalovirus infection. TCRdb itself ran the reads through MiXCR, one entry per CDR3 protein. Of roughly 280,000 distinct CDR3 sequences in the sample, roughly a fifth were seen once. The antigens for these receptors are not known. The starting material was cultured PBMCs, obtained from culture after CMV antigen stimulation. Source of these receptors: a human donor in good health (CMV status not recorded). Some clones in this sample may be carry-over from other donors' samples.

This clonotype has more than one count but fewer than ten. V usage is TRBV11-2 and J usage is TRBJ2-5; 7 nucleotides agree with TRBD2. Losses at the gene ends were 3 bases for V and 2 bases for J; bases not matched to a gene: 12. Germline V CDR1 and CDR2: SGHAT, FQNNGV. This CDR3 region has 17 residues. CDR3 sequence (DNA): TGTGCCAGCAGCTTCCGGACCAGACTAGCTCCGCAAGAGACCCAGTACTTC. Its translation: CASSFRTRLAPQETQYF. The variable domain in full, with the rest retrieved from reference TRBV11-2 and TRBJ2-5, is EAGVAQSPRYKIIEKRQSVAFWCNPISGHATLYWYQQILGQGPKLLIQFQNNGVVDDSQLPKDRFSAERLKGVDSTLKIQPAKLEDSAVYLCASSFRTRLAPQETQYFGPGTRLLVL.

The rearrangement links TRBV20-1 to TRBJ2-7; no clear D gene. Per germline, CDR1 DFQATT and CDR2 SNEGSKA (reference sequence). CDR3 length equals 12 residues. V lost 5 bases and J 5 bases, leaving 13 bases between the germline ends. In DNA form, the CDR3 reads TGCAGTGCTTGGCCCAGTAGGGACGAGCAGTACTTC. Amino acid sequence: CSAWPSRDEQYF.

In this sample, this clonotype turned up a few times. The chain couples TRBV19 to TRBJ1-2, with no clear D. The CDR3 runs to 13 residues. V dropped 3 bases and J dropped 2 bases, with 7 bases sitting between them. Germline assignment: CDR1 LNHDA and CDR2 SQIVND (reference sequence). This chain's CDR3 is CASSMEGNYGYTF. The DNA of the CDR3 is TGTGCCAGTAGTATGGAAGGGAACTATGGCTACACCTTC.

This sequence joins TRBV30 and TRBJ1-1, with 10 bases lining up with TRBD1. Trimming cost V 4 bases and J 4 bases; bases outside gene matches: 3. The CDR3 contains 13 residues. From germline, CDR1 is GTSNPN and CDR2 SVGIG (reference sequence). The CDR3 spells CAWKGQGTTEAFF. The DNA for the CDR3 is TGTGCCTGGAAGGGACAGGGGACCACTGAAGCTTTCTTT.

Only a few counts were recorded for this clonotype. The CDR3 is CASSWDRRYGYTF. CDR3 nucleotide sequence: TGTGCCAGCAGCTGGGACAGACGCTATGGCTACACCTTC. The V call is TRBV28, the J call TRBJ1-2; 7 bases match TRBD1. This CDR3 region has 13 residues. CDR1 and CDR2 from the germline V gene are MDHEN and SYDVKM. Germline trimming cut 6 bases from V and 4 bases from J; bases unmatched to any gene: 5.

This clonotype has more than one count but fewer than ten. The chain combines TRBV7-6 with TRBJ2-3; 9 bases are a match to TRBD2. Per germline, CDR1 SGHVS and CDR2 FNYEAQ. Germline trimming cut 5 bases from V and 5 bases from J; bases unmatched to any gene: 5. CDR3 length: 14 amino acids. The CDR3 nucleotides read TGTGCCAGCAGCCTCCTAGCGGGAAAAGATACGCAGTATTTT. This codes for CASSLLAGKDTQYF.

This clonotype was seen ten or more times. The V gene is TRBV7-2, the J gene TRBJ2-3; 8 bases line up with TRBD2. Germline loops: CDR1 SGHTA, CDR2 FQGNSA. The J segment lost 3 bases and the V segment lost 1 base, leaving 6 bases of the junction unmatched. CDR3 length: 16 amino acids. CDR3 protein: CASSLGLAGGTDTQYF. The CDR3 region has the DNA TGTGCCAGCAGCTTAGGGCTAGCGGGTGGAACAGATACGCAGTATTTT. Combining the CDR3 with reference TRBV7-2 and TRBJ2-3 gives the whole variable domain GAGVSQSPSNKVTEKGKDVELRCDPISGHTALYWYRQSLGQGLEFLIYFQGNSAPDKSGLPSDRFSAERTGGSVSTLTIQRTQQEDSAVYLCASSLGLAGGTDTQYFGPGTRLTVL.

This clonotype was counted ten times or more. The chain joins TRBV7-8 to TRBJ2-3; TRBD2 matches at 7 bases. This CDR3 comprises 14 residues. Germline values: CDR1 SGHVS, CDR2 FQNEAQ. V lost 5 bases to trimming and J lost 2 bases; unmatched junction nucleotides: 4. As DNA, the CDR3 is TGTGCCAGCAGCCCGGGACTACCCACAGATACGCAGTATTTT. Protein product: CASSPGLPTDTQYF.

This clonotype appeared many times. The chain is built from TRBV7-2 and TRBJ1-2; 7 nucleotides line up with TRBD1. Germline V gene data show CDR1 as SGHTA and CDR2 as FQGNSA. This CDR3 is 15 amino acids long. The V and J ends lost 1 base and 5 bases, in that order; junction bases with no gene match: 7. Here the CDR3 DNA reads TGTGCCAGCAGCTTAGAATTTCTCAGGGGGTATGGCTACACCTTC. Residues: CASSLEFLRGYGYTF.

CDR3 sequence: CASSPPLATTYEQYV. The CDR3 region has the DNA TGTGCCAGCAGCCCCCCCTTGGCAACTACCTACGAGCAGTACGTC. This sequence joins TRBV28 and TRBJ2-7, with D unresolved. In germline, CDR1 is MDHEN, CDR2 SYDVKM. Trimming stripped 6 bases from V and 2 bases from J, with 17 bases between. CDR3 length equals 15 residues.

This clonotype showed up many times. The CDR3 DNA reads TGTGCCAGCAGCCAGACAGGGTGGAATGAGCAGTTCTTC. The encoded protein is CASSQTGWNEQFF. This rearrangement joins TRBV7-2 to TRBJ2-1, with 7 bases fitting TRBD1. From germline, CDR1 is SGHTA and CDR2 FQGNSA. With 5 bases clipped from V and 7 bases from J, the junction kept 5 bases outside the gene matches. CDR3 length equals 13 residues.

This clonotype was observed many times. V and J are TRBV7-2 and TRBJ2-4; unclear D gene. Germline values: CDR1 SGHTA, CDR2 FQGNSA. This CDR3 spans 13 amino acids. Trimming shortened V by 4 bases and J by 5 bases, and 9 bases separated the two germline ends. CDR3 protein: CASSSRNQNIQYF. The CDR3 DNA is TGTGCCAGCAGCTCACGGAACCAAAACATTCAGTACTTC.

This rearrangement joins TRBV25-1 to TRBJ2-7; 11 bases agree with TRBD2. There are 15 residues in the CDR3. Germline V gene sequence: CDR1 MGHDK, CDR2 SYGVNS. V lost 3 bases, J lost 5 bases, and 6 bases stayed unmatched. CDR3 in amino acids: CASSEFGSGRDEQYF. CDR3 DNA sequence: TGTGCCAGCAGTGAGTTTGGTAGCGGGAGGGACGAGCAGTACTTC.

CDR3 DNA: TGTGCCAGCAGCTCTACTAGGGCTAGCACAGATACGCAGTATTTT. Its translation is CASSSTRASTDTQYF. The chain carries TRBV5-4 and TRBJ2-3; possibly TRBD2 for D (5 bases). In germline, CDR1 is SGHNT, CDR2 YYREEE (reference sequence). V was shortened by 3 bases and J by 0 bases, with 11 bases between the two germline ends. The CDR3 consists of 15 residues.

The V gene is TRBV7-2, the J gene TRBJ1-2, with D possibly TRBD1 on 5 matching bases. The CDR3 covers 14 residues. CDR1 is SGHTA, CDR2 FQGNSA, per germline. Trimming left V 5 bases short and J 6 bases short, with 16 bases between. CDR3 loop: CASSPFPSRDGYTF. In nucleotides, the CDR3 is TGTGCCAGCAGCCCCTTCCCGAGCAGGGATGGCTACACCTTC.

The chain joins TRBV7-9 to TRBJ2-7; D might be TRBD2 (6 bases). The CDR3 has 14 residues. Germline CDR1 is SEHNR and CDR2 is FQNEAQ (reference sequence). The ends were cut back, 2 bases at V and 0 bases at J, with 8 bases in the middle. The CDR3 loop is CASSLSGDSYEQYV. The CDR3 DNA sequence: TGTGCCAGCAGCTTATCGGGGGACTCCTACGAGCAGTACGTC.

Many counts were recorded for this clonotype. V usage is TRBV7-2 and J usage is TRBJ2-3; 7 bases agree with TRBD2. Per germline, CDR1 SGHTA and CDR2 FQGNSA. J lost 2 bases, V lost 8 bases, and 4 bases had no gene match. This CDR3 spans 13 amino acids. CDR3 sequence reads: CASSAGATDTQYF. DNA for the CDR3: TGTGCCAGCTCGGCGGGAGCCACAGATACGCAGTATTTT.

The chain is built from TRBV24-1 and TRBJ2-1; D is possibly TRBD1 (6 bases). Germline V gene lookup returns CDR1 KGHDR and CDR2 SFDVKD. V was cut by 2 bases and J by 1 base, with 8 bases left in between. The CDR3 has 15 amino acids. The DNA for the CDR3 is TGTGCCACCAGTGATTACCAGGGGTCCTACAATGAGCAGTTCTTC. Translated: CATSDYQGSYNEQFF.

The V and J genes are TRBV7-9 and TRBJ1-5; 7 positions agree with TRBD1. The CDR3 runs to 18 residues. The V gene end was trimmed by 2 bases and the J gene end by 11 bases; junction bases not matched to a gene: 21. Germline V gives CDR1 SEHNR, CDR2 FQNEAQ (reference sequence). The CDR3: CASSLHPRDSRLGGAQHF. CDR3 nucleotide sequence: TGTGCCAGCAGCTTACACCCAAGGGACAGTCGCCTCGGGGGGGCCCAGCATTTT.

This clonotype was seen repeatedly, ten times or more. V gene TRBV7-2 combines with J gene TRBJ2-1; 14 nucleotides match TRBD2. The CDR3 is 16 residues long. Trimming cost V 6 bases and J 4 bases; bases outside gene matches: 5. Germline CDR1 SGHTA, CDR2 FQGNSA. The CDR3 here is CASSRGTSGGYNEQFF. CDR3 DNA: TGTGCCAGCAGTCGCGGGACTAGCGGGGGATACAATGAGCAGTTCTTC.

Ten or more counts support this clonotype. The chain joins TRBV7-8 to TRBJ2-5; D unclear. CDR1 SGHVS and CDR2 FQNEAQ come from the germline V gene. The CDR3 extends over 13 amino acids. The V end lost 5 bases, the J end lost 2 bases, and 9 bases lay between the germline ends. CDR3 nucleotide sequence: TGTGCCAGCAGCCTTCCATATCAAGAGACCCAGTACTTC. This encodes CASSLPYQETQYF.

This clonotype was observed a few times. DNA for the CDR3: TGTGCCAGCAGAATGACTAGGAGGGCAGCAGATACGCAGTATTTT. Protein: CASRMTRRAADTQYF. J is TRBJ2-3 and V is TRBV12-3 or TRBV12-4; weak D call: TRBD2 (6 bases). The V end lost 6 bases, the J end lost 4 bases, and 17 bases lay between the germline ends. The CDR3 extends over 15 amino acids.